The 5 T cell receptor beta chains in this list originate from one sample, sequenced in a study of cytomegalovirus exposure and HLA in healthy donors. PCR amplification relied on 60 Vbeta primers (plus 13 Jbeta primers). Sequencing used immunoSEQ multiplex PCR; TCRdb keeps in-frame clones, though not all of them. The top ten hold around a sixth of the sample, which has more than 200,000 clones, 60% to 85% seen once. Sequenced sample: PBMCs. The receptors stem from a man aged 35-49 years in good health and CMV-seronegative.

This clone was picked up a small number of times. V gene TRBV14 combines with J gene TRBJ2-6; no definite D call. The ends were cut back, 4 bases at V and 4 bases at J, with 2 bases in the middle. Germline V gene lookup returns CDR1 SGHDN and CDR2 FVKESK. This CDR3 region has 12 residues. As DNA, the CDR3 is TGTGCCAGCAGCCCAGGGGCCAACGTCCTGACTTTC. As protein: CASSPGANVLTF.

The CDR3 sequence: CASSSLRAITDTQYF. CDR3 bases: TGTGCCAGCAGTTCCTTGAGGGCAATCACAGATACGCAGTATTTT. This chain joins TRBV28 and TRBJ2-3; D possibly corresponds to TRBD2 (5 bases). This CDR3 is 15 amino acids long. Per the germline V gene, CDR1 is MDHEN and CDR2 is SYDVKM. V dropped 4 bases and J dropped 2 bases, with 13 bases sitting between them.

This clone was recorded once. The genes are TRBV6-5 and TRBJ1-2; 9 positions agree with TRBD1. Germline-derived CDR1 and CDR2 are MNHEY and SVGAGI. J was trimmed by 6 bases and V by 7 bases; bases with no gene match: 12. CDR3 length equals 15 residues. CDR3 in DNA: TGTGCCAGCATCTCCCAGGGACAGGGTCAGAATGGCTACACCTTC. It specifies CASISQGQGQNGYTF.

This clone appeared many times. The V call is TRBV6-4, the J call TRBJ2-6; D may be TRBD1 (6 bases). Germline CDR1 is MRHNA and CDR2 is SNTAGT. The CDR3 totals 16 residues. V shed 2 bases and J shed 1 base, with 9 bases lying between them. CDR3 in DNA: TGTGCCAGCAGTGACACCACAGGGTCTGGGGCCAACGTCCTGACTTTC. Its protein is CASSDTTGSGANVLTF.

Concerning this clone: The same CDR3 also results from other DNA sequences found in this sample. This chain connects TRBV9 to TRBJ2-7; 7 bases line up with TRBD2. This CDR3 contains 14 residues. Germline loops: CDR1 SGDLS, CDR2 YYNGEE. The trim removed 0 bases at V and 3 bases at J, leaving 3 bases unmatched. DNA for the CDR3: TGTGCCAGCAGCGTAGGGGGGGGAGTCTACGAGCAGTACTTC. Translated, it gives CASSVGGGVYEQYF.